This TCR beta chain is from a study of cytomegalovirus exposure and HLA in healthy donors. Study conclusions and caveats: A prior analysis recorded that most TCR beta V segments were productive about 90% or about 30% of the time.

V shed 2 bases and J 5 bases; nucleotides not matched to a gene: 2. The CDR3 extends over 14 amino acids. CDR1 is LNHNV, CDR2 YYDKDF, per germline (reference sequence). The PCR used 60 Vbeta and 13 Jbeta primers. The method was immunoSEQ multiplex PCR; TCRdb's version includes in-frame clones alone and lacks a portion of them. The sample carries 95,000 to 150,000 clones, about 70% recorded once. As for this clone: The antigen is not known.

Sample: PBMCs. The chain is built from TRBV15 and TRBJ1-4, with TRBD1 matching 7 bases. This TCR derives from a woman aged 55-69 years in good health and CMV-seropositive. In DNA form, the CDR3 reads TGTGCCACCAGCAGAAGGACAGGAAATGAAAAACTGTTTTTT. The encoded protein is CATSRRTGNEKLFF.